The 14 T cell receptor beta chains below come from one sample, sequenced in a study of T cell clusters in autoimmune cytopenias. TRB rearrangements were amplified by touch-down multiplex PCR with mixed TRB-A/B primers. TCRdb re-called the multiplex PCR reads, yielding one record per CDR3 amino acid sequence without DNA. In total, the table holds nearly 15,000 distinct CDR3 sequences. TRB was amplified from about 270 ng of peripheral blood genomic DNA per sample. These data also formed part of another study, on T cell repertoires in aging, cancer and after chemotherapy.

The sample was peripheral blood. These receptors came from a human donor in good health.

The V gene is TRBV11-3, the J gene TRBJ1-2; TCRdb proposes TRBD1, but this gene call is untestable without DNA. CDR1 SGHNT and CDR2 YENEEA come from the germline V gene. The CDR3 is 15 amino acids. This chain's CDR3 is CASSYTGNYNYGYTF. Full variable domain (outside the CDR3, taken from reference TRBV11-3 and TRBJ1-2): EAGVVQSPRYKIIEKKQPVAFWCNPISGHNTLYWYLQNLGQGPELLIRYENEEAVDDSQLPKDRFSAERLKGVDSTLKIQPAELGDSAVYLCASSYTGNYNYGYTFGSGTRLTVV.

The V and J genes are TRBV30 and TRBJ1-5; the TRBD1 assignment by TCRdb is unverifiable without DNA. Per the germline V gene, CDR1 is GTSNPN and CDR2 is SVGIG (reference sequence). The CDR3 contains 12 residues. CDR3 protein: CALGGAGQPQHF.

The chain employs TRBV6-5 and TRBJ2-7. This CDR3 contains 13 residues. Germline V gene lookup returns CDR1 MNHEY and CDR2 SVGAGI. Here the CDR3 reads CASSYSRVYEQYF.

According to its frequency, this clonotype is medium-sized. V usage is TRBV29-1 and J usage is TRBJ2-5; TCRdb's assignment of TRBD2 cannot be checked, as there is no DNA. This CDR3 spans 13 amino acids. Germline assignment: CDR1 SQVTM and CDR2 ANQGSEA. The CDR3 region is CSAGQRVAETQYF.

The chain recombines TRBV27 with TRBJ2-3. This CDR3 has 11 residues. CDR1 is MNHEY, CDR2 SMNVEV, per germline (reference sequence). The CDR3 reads CASAVLDTQYF.

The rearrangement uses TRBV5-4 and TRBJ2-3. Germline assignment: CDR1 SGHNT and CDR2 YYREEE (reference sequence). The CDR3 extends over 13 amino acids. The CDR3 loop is CASSLPDRDTQYF.

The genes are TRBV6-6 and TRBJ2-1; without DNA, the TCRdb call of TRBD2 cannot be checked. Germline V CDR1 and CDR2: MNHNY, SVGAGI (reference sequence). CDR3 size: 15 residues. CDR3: CASRGLAGVANEQFF.

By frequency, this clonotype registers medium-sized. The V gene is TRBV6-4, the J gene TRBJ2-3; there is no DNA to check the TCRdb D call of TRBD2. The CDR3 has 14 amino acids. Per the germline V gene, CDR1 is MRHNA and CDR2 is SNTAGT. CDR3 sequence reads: CASSDLAGGDTQYF.

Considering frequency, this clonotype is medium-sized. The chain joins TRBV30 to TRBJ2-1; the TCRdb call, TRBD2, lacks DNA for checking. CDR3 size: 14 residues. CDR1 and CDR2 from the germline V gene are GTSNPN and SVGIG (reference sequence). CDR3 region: CAWSRVAGGSEQFF.

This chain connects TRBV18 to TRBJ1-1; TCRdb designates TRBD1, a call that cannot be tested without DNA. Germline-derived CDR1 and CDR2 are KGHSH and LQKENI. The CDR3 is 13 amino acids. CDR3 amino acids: CASSPGTGTPAFF.

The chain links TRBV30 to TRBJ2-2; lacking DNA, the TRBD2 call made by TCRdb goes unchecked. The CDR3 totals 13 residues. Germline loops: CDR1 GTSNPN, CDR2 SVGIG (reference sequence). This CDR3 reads CAWAAGVTGELFF. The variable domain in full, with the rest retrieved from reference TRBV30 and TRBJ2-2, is SQTIHQWPATLVQPVGSPLSLECTVEGTSNPNLYWYRQAAGRGLQLLFYSVGIGQISSEVPQNLSASRPQDRQFILSSKKLLLSDSGFYLCAWAAGVTGELFFGEGSRLTVL.

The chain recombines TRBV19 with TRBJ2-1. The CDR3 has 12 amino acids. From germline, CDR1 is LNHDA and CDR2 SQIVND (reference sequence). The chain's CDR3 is CASRRAYNEQFF.

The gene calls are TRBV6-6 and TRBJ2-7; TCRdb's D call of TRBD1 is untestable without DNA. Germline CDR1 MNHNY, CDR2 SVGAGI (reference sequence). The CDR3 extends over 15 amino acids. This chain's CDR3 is CASSFGGVGYYEQYF.

The CDR3 here is CASSPQGADGYTF. J is TRBJ1-2 and V is TRBV19; TCRdb's D call, TRBD1, is unchecked because there is no DNA. CDR3 length equals 13 residues. CDR1 is LNHDA, CDR2 SQIVND, per germline (reference sequence).